This TCR beta chain came from a study of T cells after yellow fever vaccination (dated by TCRdb to the late 2010s). Background for the entire study: Libraries from fractions with low cell numbers were prepared with the SMART-Seq v4 Ultra Low Input RNA kit. Two healthy male donors made up the cohort, one aged 18 to 29 years and the other aged 30 to 40 years. Bulk TCR alpha and beta repertoires were sequenced longitudinally to track T-cell clones before and after primary and booster YFV17D yellow fever vaccination. Blood was collected at multiple timepoints before and after primary and secondary immunization, and bulk PBMC replicates and cell subsets were isolated.

The cysteine opens and the phenylalanine closes a CDR3 of 15 amino acids. Only CDR3 DNA is held: 45 bases, read in frame from base 1. V is trimmed back by 6 bases and J by 7 bases, and the junction contains 14 bases that no gene match accounts for. CDR1 is given as SEHNR and CDR2 as FQNEAQ, both from the germline V gene (reference sequence). In the paper's terms, the treatment or condition label means: live attenuated yellow fever vaccine strain. At each blood-draw timepoint, two biological replicates of bulk PBMCs were obtained. A standard Ficoll-Paque protocol was used to isolate PBMCs from peripheral blood. TriZol was used to extract RNA from bulk PBMCs, from CD4 and CD8 fractions, and from dextramer-positive and dextramer-negative fractions. Synthesis of TCR cDNA relied on 5'RACE template switching, a step that introduced a universal primer site along with unique molecular identifiers. Priming of cDNA synthesis was performed from both the TCR alpha and TCR beta constant segments. Libraries were amplified in two PCR steps, with sample barcodes and sequencing adapters added in the second step. Sequencing of libraries was performed on Illumina HiSeq 2500 (2x100 bp) or NovaSeq (2x150 bp). Turning to the authors' computational methods: Reads were demultiplexed and collapsed into UMI consensus sequences with MIGEC, and V(D)J alignment was performed with MiXCR. Using edgeR on replicate PBMC samples, clonotypes were called vaccine-responding if FDR was below 0.01 and the log2 fold change was above 5 up to day 15. Bulk clonotypes were assigned CD4 or CD8 identity according to which sequenced CD4 or CD8 repertoire held them at higher abundance. TCRdb trimmed the raw reads at Q25, called clones with MiXCR and kept productive beta chains. Rows with a matching CDR3 protein are joined into one entry that keeps the most common DNA and genes. Here the V and J calls rest on TCRdb's processing, not on the authors' analysis. Counted in this sample were about 360,000 distinct CDR3 sequences; 6.2% of them appeared once. 14% to 15% of the sample goes to the ten largest clones.

Points on this clonotype: Its antigen specificity is not known. The record has no base qualities; no much larger clone is one base away.

Study-level results and caveats: The study included only a couple of donors, which limits how far the findings can be generalized. A small share of clonotypes occurred in both CD4 and CD8 compartments, likely arising from convergent recombination. Compared with the primary T-cell response, the secondary T-cell response was weaker but faster, peaking on day 5 rather than day 15. After the booster, most of the clones that had expanded following primary vaccination were detected again (just under 97% of CD4 and 85% to 90% of CD8), which suggests that memory was broadly maintained. Computational filtering was required because FACS-sorted repertoires could contain abundant contaminating clonotypes from the bulk population.

This receptor was obtained from a man under 40 who received the YFV17D yellow fever vaccine. Sequencing was performed on PBMCs, taken 5 days after the yellow fever booster vaccination. The sequence links TRBV7-9 to TRBJ1-2, and TRBD1 matches 7 of the central bases. The CDR3 region reads CASSYFPPGGAGYTF. The DNA reads as follows: TGTGCCAGCAGTTATTTTCCGCCAGGGGGGGCTGGCTACACCTTC.